Described below is a single T cell receptor beta chain sequence and its context. This entry comes from a study of T cell changes during pregnancy in multiple sclerosis. The protocol was immunoSEQ multiplex PCR, while the TCRdb copy is restricted to in-frame clones and leaves out a portion. This sample has about 70,000 clones, with roughly 94% found just once. The CDR3 sequence is 15 residues long. V lost 3 bases, J lost 4 bases, and 12 bases lay in between. CDR1 and CDR2 (germline): SGHTA, FQGNSA. The chain joins TRBV7-2 to TRBJ2-2; D might be TRBD1 (7 bases). The sample was peripheral blood, taken in the third trimester of pregnancy. The receptor comes from a female donor with multiple sclerosis, enrolled in a pregnancy study. CDR3 coding DNA: TGTGCCAGCAGCTTCTCTCAGGGGGGCACCGGGGAGCTGTTTTTT. Protein: CASSFSQGGTGELFF.